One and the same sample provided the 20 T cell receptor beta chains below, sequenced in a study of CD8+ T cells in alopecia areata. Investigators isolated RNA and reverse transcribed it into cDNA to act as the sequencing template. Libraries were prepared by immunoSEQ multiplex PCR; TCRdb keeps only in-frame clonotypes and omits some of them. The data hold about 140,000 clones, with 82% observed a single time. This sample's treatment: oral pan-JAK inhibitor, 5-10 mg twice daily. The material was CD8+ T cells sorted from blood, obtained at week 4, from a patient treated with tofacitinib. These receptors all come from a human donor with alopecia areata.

In nucleotides, the CDR3 is TGTGCCAGCAGCCAAGAAAGCGGGGGCACAGATACGCAGTATTTT. Protein product: CASSQESGGTDTQYF. The chain carries TRBV4-2 and TRBJ2-3; TRBD2 matches at 7 bases. The CDR3 runs to 15 residues. The trim removed 0 bases at V and 1 base at J, leaving 1 base unmatched. Per germline, CDR1 LGHNA and CDR2 YNFKEQ.

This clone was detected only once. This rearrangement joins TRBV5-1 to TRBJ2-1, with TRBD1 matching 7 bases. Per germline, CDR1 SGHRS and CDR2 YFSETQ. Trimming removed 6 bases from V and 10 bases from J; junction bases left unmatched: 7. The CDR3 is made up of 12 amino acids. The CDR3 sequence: CASTSGGGEQFF. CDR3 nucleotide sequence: TGCGCCAGCACCTCAGGGGGTGGCGAGCAGTTCTTC.

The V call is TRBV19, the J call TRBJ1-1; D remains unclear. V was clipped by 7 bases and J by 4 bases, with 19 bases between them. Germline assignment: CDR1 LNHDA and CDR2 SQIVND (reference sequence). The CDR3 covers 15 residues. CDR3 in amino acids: CASIPRTGSATEAFF. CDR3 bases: TGTGCCAGTATCCCCCGGACCGGGAGTGCCACTGAAGCTTTCTTT.

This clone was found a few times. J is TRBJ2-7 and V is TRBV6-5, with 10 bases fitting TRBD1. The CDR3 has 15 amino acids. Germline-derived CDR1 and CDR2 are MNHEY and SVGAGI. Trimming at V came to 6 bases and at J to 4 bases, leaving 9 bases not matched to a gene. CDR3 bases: TGTGCCAGCAGGATTCCGGGACAGGGGAGGTACGAGCAGTACTTC. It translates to CASRIPGQGRYEQYF.

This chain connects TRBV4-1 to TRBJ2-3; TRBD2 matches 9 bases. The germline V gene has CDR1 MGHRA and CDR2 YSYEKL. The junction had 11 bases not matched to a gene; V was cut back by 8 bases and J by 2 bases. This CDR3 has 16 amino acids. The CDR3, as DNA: TGCGCCAGCGCGGACGAAGGGACTAGCTACACAGATACGCAGTATTTT. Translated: CASADEGTSYTDTQYF.

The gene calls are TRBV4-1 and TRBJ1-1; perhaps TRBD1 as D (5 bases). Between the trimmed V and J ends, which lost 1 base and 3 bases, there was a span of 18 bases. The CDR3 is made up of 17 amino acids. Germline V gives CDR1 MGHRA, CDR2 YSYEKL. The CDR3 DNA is TGCGCCAGCAGCCAAGTAGGACAACGGGCGGGAGACACTGAAGCTTTCTTT. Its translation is CASSQVGQRAGDTEAFF.

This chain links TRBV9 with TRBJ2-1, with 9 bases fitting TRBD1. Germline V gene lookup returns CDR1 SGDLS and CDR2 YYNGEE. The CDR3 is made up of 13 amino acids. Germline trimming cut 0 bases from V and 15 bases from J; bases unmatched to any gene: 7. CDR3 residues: CASSVADRGNPFF. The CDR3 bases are TGTGCCAGCAGCGTAGCTGACAGGGGGAATCCGTTCTTC. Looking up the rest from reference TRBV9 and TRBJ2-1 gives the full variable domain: DSGVTQTPKHLITATGQRVTLRCSPRSGDLSVYWYQQSLDQGLQFLIQYYNGEERAKGNILERFSAQQFPDLHSELNLSSLELGDSALYFCASSVADRGNPFFGPGTRLTVL.

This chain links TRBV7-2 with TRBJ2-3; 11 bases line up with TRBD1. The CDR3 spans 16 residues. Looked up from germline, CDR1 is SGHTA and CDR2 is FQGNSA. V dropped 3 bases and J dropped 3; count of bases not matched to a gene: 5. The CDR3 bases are TGTGCCAGCAGCTTCTGGGGACAGGGGGGAACAGATACGCAGTATTTT. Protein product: CASSFWGQGGTDTQYF. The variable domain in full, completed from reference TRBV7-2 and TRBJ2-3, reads GAGVSQSPSNKVTEKGKDVELRCDPISGHTALYWYRQSLGQGLEFLIYFQGNSAPDKSGLPSDRFSAERTGGSVSTLTIQRTQQEDSAVYLCASSFWGQGGTDTQYFGPGTRLTVL.

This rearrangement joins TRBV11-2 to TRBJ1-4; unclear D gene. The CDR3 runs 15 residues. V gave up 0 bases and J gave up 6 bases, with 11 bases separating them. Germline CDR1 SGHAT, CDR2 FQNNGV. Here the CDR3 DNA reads TGTGCCAGCAGCTTAGATCCTGCCCCATATGAAAAACTGTTTTTT. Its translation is CASSLDPAPYEKLFF.

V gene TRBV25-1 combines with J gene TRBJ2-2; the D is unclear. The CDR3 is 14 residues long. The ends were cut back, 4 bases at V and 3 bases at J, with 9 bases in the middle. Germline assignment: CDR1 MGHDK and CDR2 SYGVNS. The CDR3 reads CASSGGVDTGELFF. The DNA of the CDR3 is TGTGCCAGCAGTGGTGGGGTGGACACCGGGGAGCTGTTTTTT.

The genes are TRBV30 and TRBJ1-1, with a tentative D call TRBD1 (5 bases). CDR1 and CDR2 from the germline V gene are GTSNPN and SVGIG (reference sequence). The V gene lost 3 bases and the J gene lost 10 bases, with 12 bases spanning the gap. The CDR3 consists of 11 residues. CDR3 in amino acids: CAWRGGTGAFF. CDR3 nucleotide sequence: TGTGCCTGGAGGGGGGGGACGGGAGCTTTCTTT.

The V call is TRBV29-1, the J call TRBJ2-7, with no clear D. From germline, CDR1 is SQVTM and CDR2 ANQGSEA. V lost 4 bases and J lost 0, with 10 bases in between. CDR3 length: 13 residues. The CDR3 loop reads CSVVWQNSYEQYF. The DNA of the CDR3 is TGCAGCGTTGTGTGGCAGAACTCCTACGAGCAGTACTTC.

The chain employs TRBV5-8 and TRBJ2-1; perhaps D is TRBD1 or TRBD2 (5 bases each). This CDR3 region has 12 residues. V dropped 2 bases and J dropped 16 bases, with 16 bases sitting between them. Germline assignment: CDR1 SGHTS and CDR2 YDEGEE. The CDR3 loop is CASSFLIPGAFF. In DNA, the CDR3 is TGTGCCAGCAGCTTCCTTATCCCCGGGGCATTCTTC.

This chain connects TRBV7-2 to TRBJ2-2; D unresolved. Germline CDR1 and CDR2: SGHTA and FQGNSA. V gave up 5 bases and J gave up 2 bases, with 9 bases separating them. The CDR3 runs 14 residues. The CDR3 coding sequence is TGTGCCAGCAGCCTGCCCTTTAACACCGGGGAGCTGTTTTTT. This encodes CASSLPFNTGELFF.

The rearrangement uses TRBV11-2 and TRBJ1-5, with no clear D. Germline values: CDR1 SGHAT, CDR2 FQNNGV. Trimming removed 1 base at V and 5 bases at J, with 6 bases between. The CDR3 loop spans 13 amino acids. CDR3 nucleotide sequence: TGTGCCAGCAGCTTAGGTGGGCATCAGCCCCAGCATTTT. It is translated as CASSLGGHQPQHF.

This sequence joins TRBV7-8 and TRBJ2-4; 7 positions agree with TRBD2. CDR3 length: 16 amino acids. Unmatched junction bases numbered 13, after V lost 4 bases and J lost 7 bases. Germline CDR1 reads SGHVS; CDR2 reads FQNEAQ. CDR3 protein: CASSWRLGERGNIQYF. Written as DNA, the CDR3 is TGTGCCAGCAGCTGGCGACTGGGGGAGCGGGGCAACATTCAGTACTTC. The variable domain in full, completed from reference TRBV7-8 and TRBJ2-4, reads GAGVSQSPRYKVAKRGQDVALRCDPISGHVSLFWYQQALGQGPEFLTYFQNEAQLDKSGLPSDRFFAERPEGSVSTLKIQRTQQEDSAVYLCASSWRLGERGNIQYFGAGTRLSVL.

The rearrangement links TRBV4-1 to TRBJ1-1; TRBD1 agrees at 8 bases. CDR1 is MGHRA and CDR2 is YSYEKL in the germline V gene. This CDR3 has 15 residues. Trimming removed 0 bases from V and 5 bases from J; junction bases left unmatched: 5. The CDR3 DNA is TGCGCCAGCAGCCAAGACGCAGGGGGCCGGACTGAAGCTTTCTTT. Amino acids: CASSQDAGGRTEAFF.

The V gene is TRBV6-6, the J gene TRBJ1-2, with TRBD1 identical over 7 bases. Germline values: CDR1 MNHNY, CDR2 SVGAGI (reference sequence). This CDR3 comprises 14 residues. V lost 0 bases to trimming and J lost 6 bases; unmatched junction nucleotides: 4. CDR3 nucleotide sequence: TGTGCCAGCAGTTACTCGTTAGGGGGCGATGGCTACACCTTC. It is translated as CASSYSLGGDGYTF.

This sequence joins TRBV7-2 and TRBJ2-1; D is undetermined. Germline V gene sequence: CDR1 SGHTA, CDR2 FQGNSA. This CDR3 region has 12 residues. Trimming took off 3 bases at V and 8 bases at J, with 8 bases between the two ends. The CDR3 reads CASSFQGHEQFF. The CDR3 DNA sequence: TGTGCCAGCAGCTTTCAAGGACATGAGCAGTTCTTC.

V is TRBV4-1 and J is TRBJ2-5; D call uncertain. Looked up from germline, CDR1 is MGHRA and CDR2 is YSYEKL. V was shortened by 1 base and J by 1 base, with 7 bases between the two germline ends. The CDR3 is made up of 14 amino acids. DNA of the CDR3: TGCGCCAGCAGCCAAGTAGGAACCCAAGAGACCCAGTACTTC. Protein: CASSQVGTQETQYF.